Reported below is one T cell receptor beta chain. Its matching antigen is unknown. Stated treatment: oral pan-JAK inhibitor, 5-10 mg twice daily. Extracted RNA was reverse transcribed, and the resulting cDNA served as sequencing template. Only in-frame clones appear in the TCRdb table, and some are missing; sequencing was by immunoSEQ multiplex PCR. This table has 200,000 to 250,000 clones, 50% to 75% appearing once. The data were obtained in a study of CD8+ T cells in alopecia areata. Study background: Tofacitinib dosing lasted 6 to 18 months, which was then followed by 6 months off drug. Treated patients' severity was scored by percentage of affected scalp area. Study-level points and caveats: Tofacitinib produced a significant decrease in scalp clonality and in expanded CD8+ clones among the top 100.

Germline lookup yields CDR1 SGHNT and CDR2 YYREEE (reference sequence). Trimming left V 1 base short and J 5 bases short, with 9 bases between. There are 13 residues in the CDR3. The starting material was CD4+ T cells sorted from blood, obtained at week 4, from a patient treated with tofacitinib. The chain links TRBV5-4 to TRBJ2-5; D is unresolved. This TCR derives from a human donor with alopecia areata. The CDR3 is CASSLLARETQYF. The CDR3 DNA reads TGTGCCAGCAGCTTGTTGGCGCGGGAGACCCAGTACTTC.